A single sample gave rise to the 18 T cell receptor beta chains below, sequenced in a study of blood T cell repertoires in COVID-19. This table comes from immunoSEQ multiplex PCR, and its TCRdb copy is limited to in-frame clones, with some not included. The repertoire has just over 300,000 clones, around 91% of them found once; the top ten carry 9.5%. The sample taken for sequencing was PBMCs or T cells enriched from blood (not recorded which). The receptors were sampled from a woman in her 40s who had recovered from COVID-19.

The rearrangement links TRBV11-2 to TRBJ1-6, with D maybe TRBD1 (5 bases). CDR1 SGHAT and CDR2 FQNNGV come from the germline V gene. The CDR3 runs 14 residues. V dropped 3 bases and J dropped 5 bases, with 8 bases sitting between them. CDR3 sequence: CASSFSGDNSPLHF. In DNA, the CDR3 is TGTGCCAGCAGCTTTTCGGGGGATAATTCACCCCTCCACTTT.

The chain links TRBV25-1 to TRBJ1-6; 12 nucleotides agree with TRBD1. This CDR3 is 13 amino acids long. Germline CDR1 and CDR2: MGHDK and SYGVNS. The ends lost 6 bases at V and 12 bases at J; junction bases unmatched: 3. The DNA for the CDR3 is TGTGCCAGCAGGGGACAGGGGGCTGTACCCCTCCACTTT. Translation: CASRGQGAVPLHF.

CDR3 DNA: TGTGCCAGCAGCCAAGGCACCACGGGGAATGAAAAACTGTTTTTT. Its protein product is CASSQGTTGNEKLFF. V usage is TRBV3-1 (or the pseudogene TRBV3-2) and J usage is TRBJ1-4, with D hard to call. V gave up 1 base and J gave up 5 bases, with 11 bases separating them. CDR3 length: 15 amino acids. CDR1 is LGHDT and CDR2 is YNNKEL in the germline V gene (reference sequence).

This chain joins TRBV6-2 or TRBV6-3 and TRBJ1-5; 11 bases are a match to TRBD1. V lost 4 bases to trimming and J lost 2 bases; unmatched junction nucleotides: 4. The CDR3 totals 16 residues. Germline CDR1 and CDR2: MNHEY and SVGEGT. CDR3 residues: CASSWDRGGGNQPQHF. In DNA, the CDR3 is TGTGCCAGCAGTTGGGACAGGGGGGGTGGCAATCAGCCCCAGCATTTT.

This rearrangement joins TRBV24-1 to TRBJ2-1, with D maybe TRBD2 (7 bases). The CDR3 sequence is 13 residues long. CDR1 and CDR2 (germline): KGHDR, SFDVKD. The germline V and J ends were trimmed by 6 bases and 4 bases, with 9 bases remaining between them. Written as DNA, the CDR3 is TGTGCCACCAGTAGGGGGGGATACAATGAGCAGTTCTTC. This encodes CATSRGGYNEQFF.

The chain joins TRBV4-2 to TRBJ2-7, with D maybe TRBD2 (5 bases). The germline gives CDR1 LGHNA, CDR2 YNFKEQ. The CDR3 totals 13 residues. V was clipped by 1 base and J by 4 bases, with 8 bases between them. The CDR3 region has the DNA TGTGCCAGCAGCCAAGGCCGGGATTACGAGCAGTACTTC. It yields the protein CASSQGRDYEQYF.

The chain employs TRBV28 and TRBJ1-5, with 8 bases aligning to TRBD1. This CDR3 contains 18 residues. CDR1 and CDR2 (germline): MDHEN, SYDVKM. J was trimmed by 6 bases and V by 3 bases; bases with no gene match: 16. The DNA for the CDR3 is TGTGCCAGCAGTTTGCCATCGATCCAGGGGGCTGGTAGTCAGCCCCAGCATTTT. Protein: CASSLPSIQGAGSQPQHF.

The CDR3 sequence: CATSDSRGRSDTQYF. In nucleotides, the CDR3 is TGTGCCACCAGTGATTCCAGGGGGCGGTCAGATACGCAGTATTTT. The rearrangement links TRBV24-1 to TRBJ2-3, with 8 bases aligning to TRBD1. Germline V gene data show CDR1 as KGHDR and CDR2 as SFDVKD. With V trimmed by 2 bases and J by 4 bases, 4 bases remained unmatched. The CDR3 is made up of 15 amino acids.

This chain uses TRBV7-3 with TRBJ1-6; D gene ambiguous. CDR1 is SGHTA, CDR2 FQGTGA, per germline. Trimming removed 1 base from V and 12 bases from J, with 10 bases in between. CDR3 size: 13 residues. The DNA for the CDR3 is TGTGCCAGCAGCTTAATCTCCGGTCTACCCCTCCACTTT. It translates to CASSLISGLPLHF. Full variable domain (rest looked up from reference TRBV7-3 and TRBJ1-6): GAGVSQTPSNKVTEKGKYVELRCDPISGHTALYWYRQSLGQGPEFLIYFQGTGAADDSGLPNDRFFAVRPEGSVSTLKIQRTERGDSAVYLCASSLISGLPLHFGNGTRLTVT.

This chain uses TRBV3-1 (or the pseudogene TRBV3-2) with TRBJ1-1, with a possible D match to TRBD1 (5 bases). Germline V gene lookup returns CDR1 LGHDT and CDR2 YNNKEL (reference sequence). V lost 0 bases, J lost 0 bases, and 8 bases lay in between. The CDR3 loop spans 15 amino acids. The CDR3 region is CASSQDMTVNTEAFF. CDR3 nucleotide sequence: TGTGCCAGCAGCCAAGATATGACAGTGAACACTGAAGCTTTCTTT.

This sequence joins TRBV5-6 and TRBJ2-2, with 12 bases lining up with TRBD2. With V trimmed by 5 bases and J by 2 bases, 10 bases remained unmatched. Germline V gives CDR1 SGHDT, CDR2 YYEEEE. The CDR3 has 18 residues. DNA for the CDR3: TGTGCCAGCAGTCGCCGGACTAGCGGGATTCCTAACACCGGGGAGCTGTTTTTT. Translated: CASSRRTSGIPNTGELFF.

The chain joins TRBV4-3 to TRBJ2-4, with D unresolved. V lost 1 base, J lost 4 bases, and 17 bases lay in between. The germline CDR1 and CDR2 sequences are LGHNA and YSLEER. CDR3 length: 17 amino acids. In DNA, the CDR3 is TGCGCCAGCAGCCAAGCCCCGGCAGGAACCCTTAAAAACATTCAGTACTTC. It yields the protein CASSQAPAGTLKNIQYF.

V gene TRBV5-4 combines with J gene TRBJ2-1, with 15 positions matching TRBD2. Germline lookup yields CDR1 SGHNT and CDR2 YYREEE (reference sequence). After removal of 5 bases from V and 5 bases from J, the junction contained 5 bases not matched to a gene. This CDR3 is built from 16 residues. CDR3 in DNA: TGTGCCAGCAGACCGGGACTAGCGGGAGGTAACAATGAGCAGTTCTTC. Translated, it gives CASRPGLAGGNNEQFF.

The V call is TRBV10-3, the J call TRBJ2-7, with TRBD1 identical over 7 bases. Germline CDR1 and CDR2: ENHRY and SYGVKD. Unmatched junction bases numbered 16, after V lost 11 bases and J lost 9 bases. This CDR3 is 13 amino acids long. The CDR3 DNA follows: TGTGCCGCAAGCCGGGACAGCGATATATGGCAGTACTTC. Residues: CAASRDSDIWQYF.

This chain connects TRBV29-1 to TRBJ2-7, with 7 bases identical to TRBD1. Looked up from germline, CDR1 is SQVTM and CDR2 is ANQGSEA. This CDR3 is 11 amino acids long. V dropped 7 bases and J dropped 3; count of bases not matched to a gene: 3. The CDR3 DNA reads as TGCAGCGGGGACAGAGTCTACGAGCAGTACTTC. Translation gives CSGDRVYEQYF.

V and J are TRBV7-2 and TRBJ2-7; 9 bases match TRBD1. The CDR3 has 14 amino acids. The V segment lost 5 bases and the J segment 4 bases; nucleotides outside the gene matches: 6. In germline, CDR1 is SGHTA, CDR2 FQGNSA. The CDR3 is CASSTWTGAYEQYF. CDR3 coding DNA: TGTGCCAGCAGCACCTGGACAGGGGCGTACGAGCAGTACTTC.

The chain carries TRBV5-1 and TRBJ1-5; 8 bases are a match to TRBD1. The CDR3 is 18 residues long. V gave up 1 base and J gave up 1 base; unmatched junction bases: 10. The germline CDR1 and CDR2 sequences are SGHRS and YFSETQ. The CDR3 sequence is CASSLRARGRGSNQPQHF. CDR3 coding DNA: TGCGCCAGCAGCTTGCGTGCCAGGGGGCGGGGGAGCAATCAGCCCCAGCATTTT.

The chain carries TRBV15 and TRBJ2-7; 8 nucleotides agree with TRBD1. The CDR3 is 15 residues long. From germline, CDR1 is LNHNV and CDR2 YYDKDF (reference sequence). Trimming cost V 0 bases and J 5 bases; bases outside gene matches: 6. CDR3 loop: CATSRDGTGDNEQYF. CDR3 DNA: TGTGCCACCAGCAGAGACGGGACAGGTGACAACGAGCAGTACTTC.